This TCR beta chain was recovered during a study of blood T cell repertoires in COVID-19. Germline CDR1 and CDR2: MNHEY and SVGAGI. This CDR3 is built from 13 residues. The germline V and J ends were trimmed by 10 bases and 2 bases, with 14 bases remaining between them. As processed by the authors: Counts of nucleated cells, estimated from reference gene primer amplification, were obtained. Here immunoSEQ multiplex PCR was the method, and the copy in TCRdb shows in-frame clones only, minus some. The DNA gave D and trimming, while V, J and clone size come from that table. The sample comprises roughly 29,000 clones, 85% to 95% of which are singletons, and 0.75% to 0.85% rests with the top ten.

The chain couples TRBV6-5 to TRBJ2-5, with a possible D match to TRBD2 (5 bases). The receptor's source is a woman between 70 and 85 years old with COVID-19, enrolled during active disease. The sample taken for sequencing was peripheral blood. The CDR3: CATTRPGQETQYF. In nucleotides, the CDR3 is TGTGCCACAACGCGTCCGGGGCAAGAGACCCAGTACTTC.